This T cell receptor beta chain comes out of a study of OX40 agonist ivuxolimab in advanced cancers. At the level of the whole study: The costimulatory receptor OX40 (CD134) was targeted by ivuxolimab, a fully human IgG2 agonistic monoclonal antibody. Intravenous ivuxolimab was administered to patients every 2 weeks at six dose levels: 0.01, 0.1, 0.3, 1.5, 3 and 10 mg/kg. Among the 52 dose-escalation patients, 19 had hepatocellular carcinoma, 15 or so melanoma, 9 renal cell carcinoma and 9 head and neck cancer. In the dose-escalation cohort, approximately 82% of patients were male, and the mean age was around 60 years with a range of roughly 20 to 80. Prior anti-PD-1, anti-PD-L1 or anti-CTLA-4 therapy was permitted, and checkpoint inhibitors had been received by 30% to 40% of dose-escalation patients. Partial responses occurred in three dose-escalation patients, of whom one had hepatocellular carcinoma and two had cutaneous melanoma. Peripheral TCRbeta sequencing aimed to test whether ivuxolimab altered TCR sequence diversity and caused clonal T-cell expansion. The monotherapy dose-escalation portion (N ≈ 55 patients) of the phase I ivuxolimab trial is reported in the paper.

Results and caveats for the whole study, not just this receptor: Which antigens the clonally expanded peripheral T cells were specific for was not determined. In the 0.1-3.0 mg/kg groups, partial responders had among the lowest normalized peripheral clonal expansion, particularly in CD8+ T cells. After ivuxolimab, CD8+ T cells had more expanded clones than CD4+ T cells on average. Low levels of normalized T-cell clonal expansion were also seen in some patients who did not respond. At doses from 0.1 to 3.0 mg/kg, clonal expansion was seen in both CD4+ and CD8+ blood T cells between baseline and week 6.

The germline V gene sets CDR1 to MDHEN and CDR2 to SYDVKM. V is clipped by 4 bases and J by 3 bases, and the sequence between their germline boundaries is 16 bases long. The CDR3 contains 15 residues, cysteine and phenylalanine counted. The DNA shown is the 45-base CDR3, in frame from base 1. Of note for this clone: What this receptor recognizes is not known. The record has no base qualities; no much larger clone is one base away.

To sequence the TCRbeta CDR3 region, genomic DNA was isolated from the sorted cells. The immunoSEQ Assay was used for sequencing of TCRbeta CDR3 regions. TCRdb stores this immuneACCESS table with in-frame sequences only. Part of the clones is absent; in the studies checked, under half of the shortfall reflects unresolved V genes, and no reason is known for the rest. Recorded for this sample are over 25,000 clones; approximately 84% of them occurred a single time. The ten largest account for around a fifth of the sample. The trial excluded patients who had a history of autoimmune disease or were on systemic immunosuppression. Peripheral blood for TCR sequencing was collected from all dose cohorts at baseline, on cycle 4 day 1, and on cycle 7 day 1. Samples came from an open-label, multicenter, first-in-human phase I dose-escalation trial of ivuxolimab. Adults with locally advanced or metastatic melanoma, renal cell, hepatocellular, or head and neck squamous cell carcinoma were enrolled in the trial. Before TCR sequencing, CD4+ T cells and CD8+ T cells from peripheral blood were sorted into separate populations.

The TCR was taken from an adult with an advanced solid tumor such as melanoma, head and neck, liver or kidney cancer. The sample in question was CD4+ or CD8+ T cells sorted from blood, obtained in a trial of the OX40 agonist ivuxolimab. This sequence uses TRBV28 and TRBJ2-7, with the identity of the D gene unclear. In nucleotide form, the sequence is TGTGCCAGCAGTTCCCCCGGGTCGCTCAACTACGAGCAGTACTTC. The translation is CASSSPGSLNYEQYF.